Included here is one T cell receptor (beta chain) sequence, with context. Its specificity is unknown. The sample is drawn from a study of cytotoxic CD8 clonotypes in ibrutinib-treated CLL. Study details: Roughly 25 partial and 2 complete responses; at median approximately 68 months, around 14 remitted, approximately 12 progressed. Mean per-sample yields comprised about 280,000 productive templates and 75,000 to 95,000 productive rearrangements. Broader study findings: Sample timing was unmatched between remission and later-progressing patients; lymph nodes unstudied.

Trimming cost V 5 bases and J 6 bases, with 9 bases left between them. The CDR3 is 11 amino acids. CDR1 and CDR2 (germline): DFQATT, SNEGSKA (reference sequence). Produced via immunoSEQ multiplex PCR; TCRdb's table is partial and in-frame only. Here the sample spans some 300,000 clones, just under 80% being singletons. The receptor was isolated from a human donor with chronic lymphocytic leukemia. V and J are TRBV20-1 and TRBJ2-3; D gene ambiguous. The sequencing used PBMCs, collected before ibrutinib treatment. The CDR3 coding sequence is TGCAGTGCTCCCCCATCTGATACGCAGTATTTT. Translation: CSAPPSDTQYF.